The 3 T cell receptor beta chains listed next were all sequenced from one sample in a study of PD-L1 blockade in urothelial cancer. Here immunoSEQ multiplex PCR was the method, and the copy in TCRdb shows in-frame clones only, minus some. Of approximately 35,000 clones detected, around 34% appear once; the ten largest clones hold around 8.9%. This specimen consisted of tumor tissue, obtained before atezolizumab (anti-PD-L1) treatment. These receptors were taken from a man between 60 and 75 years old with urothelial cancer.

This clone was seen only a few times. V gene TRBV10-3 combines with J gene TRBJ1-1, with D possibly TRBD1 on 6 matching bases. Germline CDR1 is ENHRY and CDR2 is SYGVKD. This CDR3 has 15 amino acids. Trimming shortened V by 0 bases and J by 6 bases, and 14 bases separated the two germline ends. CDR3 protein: CAISESGGLGAEAFF. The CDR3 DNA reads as TGTGCCATCAGTGAGTCTGGGGGGCTTGGCGCTGAAGCTTTCTTT.

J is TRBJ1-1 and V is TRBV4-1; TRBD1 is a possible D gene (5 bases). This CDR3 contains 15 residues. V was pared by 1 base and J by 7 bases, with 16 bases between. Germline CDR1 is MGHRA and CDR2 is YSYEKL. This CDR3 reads CASSQGGTEQFEAFF. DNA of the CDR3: TGCGCCAGCAGCCAAGGAGGGACGGAACAGTTTGAAGCTTTCTTT.

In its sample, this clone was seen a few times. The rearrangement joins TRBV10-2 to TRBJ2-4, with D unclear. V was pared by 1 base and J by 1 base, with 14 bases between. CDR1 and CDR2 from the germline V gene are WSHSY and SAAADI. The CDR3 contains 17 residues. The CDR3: CASSEYIGDGAKNIQYF. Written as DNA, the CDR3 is TGCGCCAGCAGTGAGTATATCGGCGATGGGGCCAAAAACATTCAGTACTTC.